The 13 T cell receptor beta chains in this list originate from one sample, sequenced in a study of identical twins. TCRdb processed the 5' RACE reads anew with MiXCR; each CDR3 protein has one entry. The sample has 1.5 million to 2 million distinct CDR3 sequences; around 29% are singletons. The source material was cord blood. These receptors all stem from a newborn girl in good health.

The chain is built from TRBV4-2 and TRBJ2-3; the D gene could be TRBD1 or TRBD2 (7 bases each). The CDR3 has 15 amino acids. Germline CDR1 is LGHNA and CDR2 is YNFKEQ. V dropped 8 bases and J dropped 6 bases, with 21 bases sitting between them. Written as DNA, the CDR3 is TGTGCCAGCCGCAGGGGGGCAGCGGGGATCGATACGCAGTATTTT. It specifies CASRRGAAGIDTQYF.

The chain combines TRBV20-1 with TRBJ2-7, with D perhaps TRBD1 or TRBD2 (5 bases each). The CDR3 extends over 10 amino acids. The germline V gene encodes CDR1 DFQATT and CDR2 SNEGSKA (reference sequence). CDR3 nucleotides: TGCACGGTGGGGGACTACGAGCAGTACTTC. This translates into CTVGDYEQYF.

This clonotype was seen a few times. Given a much more abundant clone one base away, this may be a read error. The chain employs TRBV28 and TRBJ2-7, with D unresolved. This CDR3 spans 11 amino acids. With 4 bases removed from V and 4 bases from J, the gap between germline ends came to 5 bases. Germline values: CDR1 MDHEN, CDR2 SYDVKM. The CDR3 region has the DNA TGTGCCAGCAGTTCCTGGTACGAGCAGTACTTC. This gives the protein CASSSWYEQYF.

This clonotype was counted a few times. This chain connects TRBV20-1 to TRBJ2-4, with D possibly being TRBD1 or TRBD2 (6 bases each). Germline-derived CDR1 and CDR2 are DFQATT and SNEGSKA (reference sequence). The V and J ends lost 0 bases and 1 base respectively, with 13 bases between them. The CDR3 extends over 16 amino acids. Here the CDR3 DNA reads TGCAGTGCTAGAGATAAGGGGGGCGGGGCCAAAAACATTCAGTACTTC. Protein: CSARDKGGGAKNIQYF.

The chain employs TRBV6-1 and TRBJ2-5, with a tentative D call TRBD2 (6 bases). Trimming removed 0 bases from V and 4 bases from J, with 12 bases in between. CDR1 and CDR2 from the germline V gene are MNHNS and SASEGT. The CDR3 extends over 15 amino acids. This CDR3 is CASSEAHLASETQYF. CDR3 DNA sequence: TGTGCCAGCAGTGAAGCGCACCTAGCGTCAGAGACCCAGTACTTC.

Of note for this clonotype: One base away lies a much larger clone, so this may be a sequencing read error. V is TRBV11-2 and J is TRBJ2-7, with 11 bases identical to TRBD2. There are 17 residues in the CDR3. The germline V gene has CDR1 SGHAT and CDR2 FQNNGV. V shed 5 bases, J shed 7 bases, and the junction held 16 bases outside the gene matches. Here the CDR3 DNA reads TGTGCCAGCAGCCGGATTGCTGGGACTAGCGGTTACAATGAGCAGTACTTC. Translation gives CASSRIAGTSGYNEQYF.

This clonotype was observed a handful of times. The chain joins TRBV20-1 to TRBJ2-1; 8 bases match TRBD2. Germline V gene lookup returns CDR1 DFQATT and CDR2 SNEGSKA (reference sequence). With V trimmed by 2 bases and J by 3 bases, 3 bases remained unmatched. The CDR3 runs 14 residues. The CDR3 protein is CSARLGTSYNEQFF. The CDR3 DNA is TGCAGTGCTAGACTCGGGACTAGCTACAATGAGCAGTTCTTC.

This clonotype was counted only a few times. The chain is built from TRBV9 and TRBJ2-3, with D perhaps given as TRBD1 or TRBD2 (5 bases each). V dropped 0 bases and J dropped 1 base, with 9 bases sitting between them. CDR3 length: 15 residues. The germline gives CDR1 SGDLS, CDR2 YYNGEE. This CDR3 is CASSVERGRTDTQYF. CDR3 nucleotide sequence: TGTGCCAGCAGCGTAGAACGGGGACGCACAGATACGCAGTATTTT. Supplemented by reference TRBV9 and TRBJ2-3, the full variable domain reads DSGVTQTPKHLITATGQRVTLRCSPRSGDLSVYWYQQSLDQGLQFLIQYYNGEERAKGNILERFSAQQFPDLHSELNLSSLELGDSALYFCASSVERGRTDTQYFGPGTRLTVL.

This clonotype was observed a few times. The chain links TRBV5-5 to TRBJ2-3; D not resolved. The CDR3 has 14 residues. Germline loops: CDR1 SGHKS, CDR2 YYEKEE (reference sequence). The germline V and J ends were trimmed by 2 bases and 0 bases, with 7 bases remaining between them. CDR3 loop: CASSFALSTDTQYF. DNA for the CDR3: TGTGCCAGCAGCTTCGCCCTAAGCACAGATACGCAGTATTTT.

J is TRBJ2-1 and V is TRBV14; D is undetermined. V was clipped by 1 base and J by 0 bases, with 10 bases between them. Germline loops: CDR1 SGHDN, CDR2 FVKESK. The CDR3 covers 16 residues. The DNA of the CDR3 is TGTGCCAGCAGCCAAGTAAAGCGTAGCTCCTACAATGAGCAGTTCTTC. Amino acid sequence: CASSQVKRSSYNEQFF. Full variable domain (outside the CDR3, taken from reference TRBV14 and TRBJ2-1): EAGVTQFPSHSVIEKGQTVTLRCDPISGHDNLYWYRRVMGKEIKFLLHFVKESKQDESGMPNNRFLAERTGGTYSTLKVQPAELEDSGVYFCASSQVKRSSYNEQFFGPGTRLTVL.

The J gene is TRBJ1-5, the V gene TRBV20-1, with a tentative D call TRBD1 (5 bases). Germline V gene lookup returns CDR1 DFQATT and CDR2 SNEGSKA (reference sequence). V dropped 0 bases and J dropped 7 bases, with 13 bases sitting between them. The CDR3 has 14 residues. The CDR3 DNA is TGCAGTGCTAGAGATAGGGCAGGGCAGCAGCCCCAGCATTTT. As protein: CSARDRAGQQPQHF.

This clonotype was picked up a small number of times. The V gene is TRBV28, the J gene TRBJ2-1; D tentatively fits TRBD1 or TRBD2 (5 bases each). Per the germline V gene, CDR1 is MDHEN and CDR2 is SYDVKM. The CDR3 length is 17 residues. The V gene lost 6 bases and the J gene lost 3 bases, with 21 bases spanning the gap. CDR3 amino acids: CASSIRFQGVRYNEQFF. CDR3 nucleotide sequence: TGTGCCAGCAGCATTAGGTTCCAGGGAGTTCGCTACAATGAGCAGTTCTTC. Full variable domain (rest looked up from reference TRBV28 and TRBJ2-1): DVKVTQSSRYLVKRTGEKVFLECVQDMDHENMFWYRQDPGLGLRLIYFSYDVKMKEKGDIPEGYSVSREKKERFSLILESASTNQTSMYLCASSIRFQGVRYNEQFFGPGTRLTVL.

This clonotype occurred a few times. This chain joins TRBV3-1 and TRBJ2-1; tentatively, D is TRBD2 (5 bases). The CDR3 covers 17 residues. CDR1 is LGHDT and CDR2 is YNNKEL in the germline V gene (reference sequence). Trimming pared 2 bases from V and 8 bases from J, leaving 22 bases between. The CDR3 region is CASSQFGVPWLVDEQFF. CDR3 DNA: TGTGCCAGCAGCCAATTCGGGGTGCCCTGGTTGGTAGATGAGCAGTTCTTC.